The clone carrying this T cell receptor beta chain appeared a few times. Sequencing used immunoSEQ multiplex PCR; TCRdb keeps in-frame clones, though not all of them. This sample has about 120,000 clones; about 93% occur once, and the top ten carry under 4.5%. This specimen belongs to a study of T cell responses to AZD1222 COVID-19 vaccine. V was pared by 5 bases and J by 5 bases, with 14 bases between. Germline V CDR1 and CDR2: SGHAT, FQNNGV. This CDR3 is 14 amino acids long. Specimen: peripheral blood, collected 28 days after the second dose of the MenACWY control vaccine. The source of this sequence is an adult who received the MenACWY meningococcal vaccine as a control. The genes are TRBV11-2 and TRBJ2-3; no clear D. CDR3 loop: CASSPLGVGDTQYF. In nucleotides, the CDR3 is TGTGCCAGCAGCCCTTTAGGAGTTGGAGATACGCAGTATTTT.